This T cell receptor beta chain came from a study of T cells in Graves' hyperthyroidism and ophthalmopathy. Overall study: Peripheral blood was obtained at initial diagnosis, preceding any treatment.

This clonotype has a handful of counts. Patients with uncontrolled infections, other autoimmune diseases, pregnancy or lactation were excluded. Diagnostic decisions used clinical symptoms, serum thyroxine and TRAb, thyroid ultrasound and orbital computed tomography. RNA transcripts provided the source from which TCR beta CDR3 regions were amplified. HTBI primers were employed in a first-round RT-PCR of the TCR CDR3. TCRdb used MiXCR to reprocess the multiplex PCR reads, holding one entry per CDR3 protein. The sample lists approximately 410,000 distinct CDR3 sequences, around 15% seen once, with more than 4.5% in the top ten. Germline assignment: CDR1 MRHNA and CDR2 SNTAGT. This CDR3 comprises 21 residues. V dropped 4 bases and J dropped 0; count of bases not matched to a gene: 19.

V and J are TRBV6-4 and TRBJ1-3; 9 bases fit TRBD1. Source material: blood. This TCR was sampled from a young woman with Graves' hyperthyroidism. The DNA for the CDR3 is TGTGCCAGCAGTGCTTGCCTTAGGACAGGGGCTCTACTGAACTCTGGAAACACCATATATTTT. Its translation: CASSACLRTGALLNSGNTIYF.